This T cell receptor (beta chain) was recorded in a study of cytomegalovirus exposure and HLA in healthy donors. Points on this clone: Its antigen is as yet unknown.

Study-wide points: Cytomegalovirus association was listed for about 180 TCR beta chains.

The V gene's germline CDR1 is SEHNR and CDR2 FQNEAQ (reference sequence). The CDR3 consists of 16 residues. With V trimmed by 5 bases and J by 9 bases, 8 bases remained unmatched. Healthy donors of bone marrow made up the group. The PCR contained 60 Vbeta and 13 Jbeta primers. Assay: immunoSEQ multiplex PCR; the TCRdb copy retains only in-frame clones and omits some. The sample lists 110,000 to 150,000 clones, approximately 82% seen once, with under 10% in the top ten. The sequenced material came from PBMCs. This chain joins TRBV7-9 and TRBJ2-3; 16 bases agree with TRBD2. The sequence was collected from a woman aged 60 to 75 in good health and CMV-seropositive. CDR3 amino acids: CASSKGLAGGLETQYF. The DNA for the CDR3 is TGTGCCAGCAGCAAGGGACTAGCGGGAGGGCTGGAGACGCAGTATTTT.